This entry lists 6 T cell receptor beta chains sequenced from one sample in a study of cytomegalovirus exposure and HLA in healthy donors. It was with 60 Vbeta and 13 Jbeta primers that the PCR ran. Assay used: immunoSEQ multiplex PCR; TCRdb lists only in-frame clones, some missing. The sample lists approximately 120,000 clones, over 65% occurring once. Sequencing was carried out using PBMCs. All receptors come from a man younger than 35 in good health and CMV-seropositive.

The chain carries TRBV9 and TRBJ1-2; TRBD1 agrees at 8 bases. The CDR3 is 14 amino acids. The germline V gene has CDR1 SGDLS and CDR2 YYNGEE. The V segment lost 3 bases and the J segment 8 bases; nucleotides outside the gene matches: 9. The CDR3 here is CASSGGGQAFGYTF. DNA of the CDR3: TGTGCCAGCAGCGGGGGGGGACAGGCCTTCGGCTACACCTTC.

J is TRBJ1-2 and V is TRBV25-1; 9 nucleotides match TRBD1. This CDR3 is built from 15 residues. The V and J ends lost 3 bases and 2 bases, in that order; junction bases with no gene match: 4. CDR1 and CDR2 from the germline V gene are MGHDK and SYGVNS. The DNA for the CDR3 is TGTGCCAGCAGTGATTCCGGGACAGGGAACTATGGCTACACCTTC. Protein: CASSDSGTGNYGYTF.

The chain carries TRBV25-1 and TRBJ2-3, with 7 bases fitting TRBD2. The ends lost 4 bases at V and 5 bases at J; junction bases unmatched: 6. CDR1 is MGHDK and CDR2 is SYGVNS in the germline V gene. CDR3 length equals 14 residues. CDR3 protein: CASSGTSVGDTQYF. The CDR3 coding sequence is TGTGCCAGCAGTGGAACTAGCGTCGGAGATACGCAGTATTTT.

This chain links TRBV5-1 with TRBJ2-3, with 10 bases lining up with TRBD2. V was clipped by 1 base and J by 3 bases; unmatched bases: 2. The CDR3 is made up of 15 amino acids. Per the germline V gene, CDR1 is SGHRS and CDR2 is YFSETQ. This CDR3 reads CASSLTGLATDTQYF. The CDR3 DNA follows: TGCGCCAGCAGCTTGACGGGACTAGCGACAGATACGCAGTATTTT. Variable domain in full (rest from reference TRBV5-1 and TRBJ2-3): KAGVTQTPRYLIKTRGQQVTLSCSPISGHRSVSWYQQTPGQGLQFLFEYFSETQRNKGNFPGRFSGRQFSNSRSEMNVSTLELGDSALYLCASSLTGLATDTQYFGPGTRLTVL.

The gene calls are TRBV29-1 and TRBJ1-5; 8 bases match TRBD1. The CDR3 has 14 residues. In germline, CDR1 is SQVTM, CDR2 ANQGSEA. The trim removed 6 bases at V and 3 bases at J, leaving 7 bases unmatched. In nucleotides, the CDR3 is TGCAGCGTGTTGACAGGGGAGCTCAATCAGCCCCAGCATTTT. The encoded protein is CSVLTGELNQPQHF.

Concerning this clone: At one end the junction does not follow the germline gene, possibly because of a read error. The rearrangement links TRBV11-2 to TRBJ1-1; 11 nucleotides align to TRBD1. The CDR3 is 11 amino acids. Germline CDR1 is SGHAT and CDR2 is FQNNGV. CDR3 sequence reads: CASSAGTGGIF. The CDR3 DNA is TGTGCCAGCAGCGCCGGGACAGGGGGGATCTTT.